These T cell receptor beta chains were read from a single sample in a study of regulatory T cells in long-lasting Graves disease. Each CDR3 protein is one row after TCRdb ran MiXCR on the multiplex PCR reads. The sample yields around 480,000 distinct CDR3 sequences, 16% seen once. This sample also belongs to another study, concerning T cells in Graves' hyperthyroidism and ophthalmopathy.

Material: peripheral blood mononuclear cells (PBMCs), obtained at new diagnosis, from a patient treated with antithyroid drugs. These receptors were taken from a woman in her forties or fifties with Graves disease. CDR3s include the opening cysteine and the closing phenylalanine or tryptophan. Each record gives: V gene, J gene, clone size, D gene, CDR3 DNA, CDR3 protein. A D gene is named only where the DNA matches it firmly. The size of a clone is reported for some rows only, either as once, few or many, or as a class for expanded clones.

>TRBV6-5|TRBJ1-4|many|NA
TGTGCCAGCAGTTACTTGGGAAGGGAAAAACTGTTTTTT
CASSYLGREKLFF
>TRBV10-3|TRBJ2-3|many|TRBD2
TGTGCCATCACCCCTAGCGGGGGGACAGATACGCAGTATTTT
CAITPSGGTDTQYF
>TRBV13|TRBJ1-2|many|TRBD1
TGTGCCAGCAGCTTGGACCGGGACAGGGACGGCTACACCTTC
CASSLDRDRDGYTF
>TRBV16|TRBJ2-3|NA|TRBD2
TGTGCCAGCAGCCAATCAGGAGGGCGGGGGGGGTTGGCAGATACGCAGTATTTT
CASSQSGGRGGLADTQYF
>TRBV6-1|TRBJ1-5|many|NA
TGTGCCAGCAGTGAAGGGGGGGGAGTCGGTCAGCCCCAGCATTTT
CASSEGGGVGQPQHF
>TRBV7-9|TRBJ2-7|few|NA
TGTGCCAGCAGCTCTAATGGAGGATCTAATTTAGAGCAGTACTTC
CASSSNGGSNLEQYF
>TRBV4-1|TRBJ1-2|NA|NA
TGCGCCAGCAGCCACCCGGGACAAGGCGGTCTGGGTGGCTACACCTTC
CASSHPGQGGLGGYTF
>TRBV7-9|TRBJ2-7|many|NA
TGTGCCAGCAGCGAGACGGACGAGCAGTACTTC
CASSETDEQYF
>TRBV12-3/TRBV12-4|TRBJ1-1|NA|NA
TGTGCCAGCAGTTCGAGGGGGGCGACTGAAGCTTTCTTT
CASSSRGATEAFF
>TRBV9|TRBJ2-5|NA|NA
TGTGCCAGCAGCGTAGGGGACTGGGAAGAGACCCAGTACTTC
CASSVGDWEETQYF
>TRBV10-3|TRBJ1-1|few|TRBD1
TGTGCCATCAGACAGGGGACTAAAGACACTGAAGCTTTCTTT
CAIRQGTKDTEAFF
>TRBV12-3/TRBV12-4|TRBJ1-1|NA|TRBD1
TGTGCCAGCAGAAACAGGGGCGAGATGAACACTGAAGCTTTCTTT
CASRNRGEMNTEAFF
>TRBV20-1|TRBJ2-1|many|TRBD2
TGCAGTGCTAGACTAGCCGGGACTAGAGGCATGAATGAGCAGTTCTTC
CSARLAGTRGMNEQFF
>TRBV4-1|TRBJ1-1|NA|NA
TGCGCCAGCAGCCAAGAATCGCCCAGGAACACTGGAGCTTTCTTT
CASSQESPRNTGAFF
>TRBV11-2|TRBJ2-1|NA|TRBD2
TGTGCCAGCAGCTCCATCAGCGGGGGTGATGAGCAGTTCTTC
CASSSISGGDEQFF
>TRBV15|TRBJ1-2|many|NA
TGTGCCACCAGCAGAGATCTGACTAACGCTAACTATGGCTACACCTTC
CATSRDLTNANYGYTF
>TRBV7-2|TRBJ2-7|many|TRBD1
TGTGCCAGCAGCACCCGGACAGGTTTGTCCTACGAGCAGTACTTC
CASSTRTGLSYEQYF
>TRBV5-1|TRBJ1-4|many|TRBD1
TGCGCCAGCAGCCCCGGGACAGGGGGCGAGGAAAAACTGTTTTTT
CASSPGTGGEEKLFF
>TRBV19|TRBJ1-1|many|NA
TGTGCCAGTAATAAGGCACGGATGAACACTGAAGCTTTCTTT
CASNKARMNTEAFF
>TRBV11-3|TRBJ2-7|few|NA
TGTGCCAGCAGCTTCTCCGGACCTGGGTCTTATCAGTACTTC
CASSFSGPGSYQYF
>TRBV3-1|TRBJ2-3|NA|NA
TGTGCCAGCAGCCAAGATCTCAGTGCTAGCACAGATACGCAGTATTTT
CASSQDLSASTDTQYF
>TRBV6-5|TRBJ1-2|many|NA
TGTGCCAGCAGTTACACAGGGACCTATGGCTACACCTTC
CASSYTGTYGYTF
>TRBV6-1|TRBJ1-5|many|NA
TGTGCCAGCAGTGAAGAAGGGCGGCCCCAGCATTTT
CASSEEGRPQHF
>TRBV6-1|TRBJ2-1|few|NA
TGTGCCAGCAGCTCGGACCACAATGAGCAGTTCTTC
CASSSDHNEQFF
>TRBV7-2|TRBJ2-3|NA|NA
TGTGCCAGCAGTCAAGCGCCTGGGGGGTCCACAGATACGCAGTATTTT
CASSQAPGGSTDTQYF
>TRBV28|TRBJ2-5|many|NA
TGTGCCAGCAGTTTCCCAAAAGAGACCCAGTACTTC
CASSFPKETQYF
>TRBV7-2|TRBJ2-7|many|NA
TGTGCCAGCAGCTTAGCGGGTAATTCCTACGAGCAGTACTTC
CASSLAGNSYEQYF
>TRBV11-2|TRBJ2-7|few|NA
TGTGCCAGCTCCAGAGTGGACGAGCAGTACTTC
CASSRVDEQYF
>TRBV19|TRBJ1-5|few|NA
TGTGCCAGTAGTTGGGGGTTCAATCAGCCCCAGCATTTT
CASSWGFNQPQHF
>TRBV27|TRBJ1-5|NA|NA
TGTGCCAGTTCAGCCGAGACGACTAGCAATCAGCCCCAGCATTTT
CASSAETTSNQPQHF
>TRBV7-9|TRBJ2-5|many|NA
TGTGCCAGCAGCTTTCCTAGTCAAGAGACCCAGTACTTC
CASSFPSQETQYF
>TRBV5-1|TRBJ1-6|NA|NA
TGCGCCAGCAGCTTGGCCAGGACCGAGATAAATTCACCCCTCCACTTT
CASSLARTEINSPLHF
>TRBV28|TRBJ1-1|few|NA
TGTGCCAGCGGCGACGTTAACACTGAAGCTTTCTTT
CASGDVNTEAFF
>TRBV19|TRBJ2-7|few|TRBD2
TGTGCCAGTAGTAGTTACGGGGGGAGCTCCTACGAGCAGTACTTC
CASSSYGGSSYEQYF
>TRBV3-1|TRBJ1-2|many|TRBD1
TGTGCCAGCAGCCTCAGGGGGACTGAAAACTATGGCTACACCTTC
CASSLRGTENYGYTF
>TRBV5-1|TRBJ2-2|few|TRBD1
TGCGCCAGCAGCTTTGGAGCAGGGGGCGCCGGCGGGGAGCTGTTTTTT
CASSFGAGGAGGELFF
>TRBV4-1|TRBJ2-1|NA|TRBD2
TGCGCCAGCAGCCGGTCCCGAACTAGCGGGGGGGGGAATGAGCAGTTCTTC
CASSRSRTSGGGNEQFF
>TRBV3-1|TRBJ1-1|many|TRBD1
TGTGCCACCCGAGGGACAGGATTGTTCACTGAAGCTTTCTTT
CATRGTGLFTEAFF
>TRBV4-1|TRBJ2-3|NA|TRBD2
TGCGCCAGCAGCGCTCGGGGGGGCGGGTCAGATACGCAGTATTTT
CASSARGGGSDTQYF
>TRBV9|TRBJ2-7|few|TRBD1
TGTGCCAGCAGCGGAGGGACAGCCTCCTACGAGCAGTACTTC
CASSGGTASYEQYF
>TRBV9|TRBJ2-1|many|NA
TGTGCCAGCAGCGCCCGGGACGATAACTACAATGAGCAGTTCTTC
CASSARDDNYNEQFF
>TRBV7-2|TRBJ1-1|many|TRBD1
TGTGCCAGCAGCTCAATAATAGGACAGGGGGGCATGGTTGCTTTCTTT
CASSSIIGQGGMVAFF
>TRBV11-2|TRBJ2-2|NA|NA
TGCGCCAGCAGCCAAGAAGCGGGCGGATGGACCGGGGAGCTGTTTTTT
CASSQEAGGWTGELFF
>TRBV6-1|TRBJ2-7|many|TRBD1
TGTGCCAGCAGACCACCGGGACAGGGGTACGAGCAGTACTTC
CASRPPGQGYEQYF
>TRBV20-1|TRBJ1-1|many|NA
TGCAGTGCTAACCCGGGACACCTGAACACTGAAGCTTTCTTT
CSANPGHLNTEAFF
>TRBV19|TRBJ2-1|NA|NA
TGTGCCAGTAGTATAGACAGGGGTCCTTTCTCCTACAATGAGCGGTTCTTC
CASSIDRGPFSYNERFF
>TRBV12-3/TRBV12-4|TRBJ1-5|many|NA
TGTGCCAGCAGTTCAGATAATCAGCCCCAGCATTTT
CASSSDNQPQHF
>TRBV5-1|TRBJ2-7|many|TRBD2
TGCGCCAGCAGCTTGGCGGGAGGGGAATACGAGCAGTACTTC
CASSLAGGEYEQYF
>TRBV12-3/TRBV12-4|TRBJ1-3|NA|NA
TGTGCCAGCAGTTTATTCGTCTCTGGAAACACCATATATTTT
CASSLFVSGNTIYF
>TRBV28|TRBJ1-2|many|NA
TGTGCCAGCAGTCTAGACCGGGGTGGTGGCTACACCTTC
CASSLDRGGGYTF
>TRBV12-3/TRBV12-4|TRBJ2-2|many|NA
TGTGCCAGCAGCTTAGGAGGGAACACCGGGGAGCTGTTTTTT
CASSLGGNTGELFF
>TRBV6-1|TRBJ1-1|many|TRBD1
TGTGCCAGCAGTGTTGACAGGGGATTGACTGAAGCTTTCTTT
CASSVDRGLTEAFF
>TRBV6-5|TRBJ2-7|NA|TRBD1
TGTGCCAGCAGTTCCTCCGCCGGACAGGCCAGGTACGAGCAGTACTTC
CASSSSAGQARYEQYF
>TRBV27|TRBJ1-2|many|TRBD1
TGTGCCAGTTACAGGGGTGACTATGGCTACACCTTC
CASYRGDYGYTF
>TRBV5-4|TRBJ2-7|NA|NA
TGTGCCAGCAGCCCGGGACCTTCAACCTACGAGCAGTACTTC
CASSPGPSTYEQYF
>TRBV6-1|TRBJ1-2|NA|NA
TGTGCCAGCAGTGAATACGGTGGCTACACCTTC
CASSEYGGYTF
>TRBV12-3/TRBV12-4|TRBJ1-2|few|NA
TGTGCCAGCAGACCCGGTAGCGGCCATGGCTACACCTTC
CASRPGSGHGYTF
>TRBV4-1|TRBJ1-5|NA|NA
TGCGCCAGCAGCCAAGTTAGGGCAGCCCGTTATAGCAATCAGCCCCAGCATTTT
CASSQVRAARYSNQPQHF
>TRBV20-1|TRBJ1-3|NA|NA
TGCAGTGCTGGGGGACATTCTGGAAACACCATATATTTT
CSAGGHSGNTIYF
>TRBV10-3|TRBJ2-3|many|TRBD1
TGTGCCATCGCTCCAGGACAGGGAAGTGCAGATACGCAGTATTTT
CAIAPGQGSADTQYF